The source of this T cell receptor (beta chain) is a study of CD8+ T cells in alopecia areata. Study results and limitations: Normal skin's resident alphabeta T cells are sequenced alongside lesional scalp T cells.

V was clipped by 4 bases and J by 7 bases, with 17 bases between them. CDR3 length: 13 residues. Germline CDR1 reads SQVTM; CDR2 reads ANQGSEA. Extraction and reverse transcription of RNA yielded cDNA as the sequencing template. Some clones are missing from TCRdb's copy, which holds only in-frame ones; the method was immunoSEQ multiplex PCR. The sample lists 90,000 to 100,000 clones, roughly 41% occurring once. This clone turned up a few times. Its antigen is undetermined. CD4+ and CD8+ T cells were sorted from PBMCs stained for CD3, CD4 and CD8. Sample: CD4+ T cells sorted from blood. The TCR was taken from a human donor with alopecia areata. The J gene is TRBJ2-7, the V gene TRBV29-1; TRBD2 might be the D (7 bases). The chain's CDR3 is CSVVPQGAGEQYF. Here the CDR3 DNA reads TGCAGCGTTGTTCCACAGGGAGCGGGGGAGCAGTACTTC.